The source of this T cell receptor (beta chain) is a study of blood T cells in healthy people across ages (dated by TCRdb to between 2014 and 2017). For context, the study as a whole: In model experiments, roughly one uniquely barcoded TCR beta cDNA molecule per two T cells was captured by template switching. The donors were split into four age groups: young (average around 15 years), middle-aged (39), aged (about 56) and long-lived (roughly 86). Two additional independent replicas of 1 million unique cDNA reads from the same blood draw were analyzed for two donors (one aged 18 to 30 and one aged 80 or older). Donors of different ages were randomly distributed across sequencing lanes to avoid experimental bias. To track age-related changes in TCR beta repertoire diversity, the study relied on deep sequencing normalized with unique cDNA molecular identifiers. Beyond this particular receptor, the publication reports: Compared with the aged group, the long-lived group had more naive CD4+ T cells, fewer expanded clones and increased TCR diversity, suggesting age selection. Because the CMV infection status of the donors was unknown, age-related changes in expanded clonotypes may potentially have been confounded. Observed TCR beta diversity per million T cells fell roughly linearly with age, and a significant reduction was already apparent by age around 44. Since profiling was done on bulk unsorted PBMCs, naive and antigen-experienced compartments could not be conclusively compared. There was a strong correlation between observed TCR beta diversity and the percentage of naive T cells measured by flow cytometry. Total diversity estimates from one million sequenced T cells were considered lower bounds and underestimates.

Library generation was performed with 5' RACE. TCRdb records Illumina HiSeq 2500 as the sequencer. A second PCR of roughly 7 to 12 cycles was run with a J-beta primer mix and a sample-barcoded 5' primer. A unique molecular identifier was introduced onto each TCR beta cDNA molecule by a template-switch 5' adaptor carrying 12 random nucleotides. Each sample yielded at least 2.5 million CDR3-containing paired-end reads. First-strand cDNA was synthesized from all RNA with the Mint cDNA synthesis kit, primed by a TRBC-specific oligonucleotide. Following uracil-DNA glycosylase treatment, all cDNA underwent a first 18-cycle PCR with the universal primers M1SS and BC2_uni_R. The source study handled its data this way. For normalization, 1 million high-quality reads were randomly selected from each sample, with every read carrying a distinct molecular identifier. Instead of being binned into consensus sequences, reads that shared molecular identifiers were thrown out. CDR3 identification, clonotype clustering and error correction used MiTCR with a Q25 quality threshold and the strictest error-elimination algorithm. A nonparametric unseen species model with Euler transformation was used to estimate lower-bound total TCR beta diversity. TCRdb trimmed public reads at Q25 via fastp, called clones via MiXCR and kept in-frame beta chains. CDR3 protein duplicates are merged, each entry listing the most common genes and DNA. TCRdb's processing, not the study's, gives the V and J calls here. Counted in this sample were hundreds of thousands of distinct CDR3 sequences; 40% to 50% of them appeared once. About 32% of the sample is taken by the ten largest.

The table lists this clonotype with a few counts. Its antigen is still unknown. The record has no base qualities; no much larger clone is one base away. The CDR3 starts with the cysteine, ends with the phenylalanine, and has 19 residues. Only CDR3 DNA is held: 57 bases, read in frame from base 1. V lost 6 bases and J lost 4 bases, and the count of bases not matched to a germline gene is 20. The donors were 40 or so Caucasian individuals from Russia, aged roughly 6 to 100 years, who were systemically healthy. Each donor gave ten milliliters of peripheral blood, drawn into EDTA-treated Vacutainer tubes. PBMCs were isolated by Ficoll-Paque density-gradient centrifugation, with at least 7 million obtained per sample. Trizol reagent was used to extract total RNA from PBMCs, with at least 5 micrograms per sample. Naive CD45RAhigh/CD27high T cell percentages were measured by flow cytometry on a PBMC aliquot from every donor.

The receptor comes from an elderly man in good health. The sequenced sample was blood. The V and J segments used are TRBV12-3 or TRBV12-4 and TRBJ2-1; TRBD2 aligns with 8 central bases. CDR3 region: CASRVGPAGGALIYNEQFF. The base sequence is TGTGCCAGCAGGGTCGGGCCAGCCGGGGGGGCCCTAATTTACAATGAGCAGTTCTTC.